This T cell receptor (beta chain) was found in a study of blood T cells in healthy people across ages. The CDR3 is made up of 16 amino acids. This clonotype was counted a few times. A sample-barcoded 5' primer and a J-beta primer mix were used in a second PCR of roughly 7 to 11 cycles. TCRdb itself ran the 5' RACE reads through MiXCR, one entry per CDR3 protein. The sample records roughly 1,000,000 distinct CDR3 sequences, under 30% being singletons. The same sample was also used in a study of T cells of mothers and their children. As that report states: Second-round PCR products received sample barcodes and 2-4 random nucleotides from the M1S primer.

This sequence was found in a girl aged 2 to 10 in good health. Sequenced: blood. The chain has TRBV21-1 and TRBJ2-7; the table's D gene call, TRBD2, was not cross checked with the DNA. TRBV21-1 is reported as a pseudogene. As DNA, the CDR3 is TGTGCCAGTTCCTTCCTATGGGGACTAGCGGAGAACGAGCAGTACTTC. This gives the protein CASSFLWGLAENEQYF.